Listed below are T cell receptor beta chains from one sample, sequenced in a study of blood T cell repertoires in COVID-19. Sequencing was performed with immunoSEQ multiplex PCR; in TCRdb, only in-frame clones are kept and a portion is missing. The repertoire holds about 230,000 clones, with around nine tenths as singletons. The sequenced sample was peripheral blood. These TCRs come from an older woman with acute or convalescent COVID-19. Each CDR3 is given with its conserved first and last residue. Each record gives: clone size, D gene, V gene, CDR3 length, J gene, CDR3 DNA, CDR3 protein. A D gene is named only where the DNA matches it firmly. Clone sizes are given selectively: once, few, many, or a class where the clone is expanded.

.	.	TRBV10-3	13	TRBJ2-7	TGTGCCATCAGTGCGGACAGTCCGACCGAGCAGTACTTC	CAISADSPTEQYF
.	.	TRBV19	17	TRBJ1-5	TGTGCCAGTAGTATAATTATGGGACAAACGTCCTGGCAGCCCCAGCATTTT	CASSIIMGQTSWQPQHF
.	.	TRBV7-2	13	TRBJ1-1	TGTGCCAGCAGCTCCTCCCCGAACACTGAAGCTTTCTTT	CASSSSPNTEAFF
.	TRBD1	TRBV27	13	TRBJ1-2	TGTGCCAGCAGTGCCCGGACAGGGCCAGGCTACACCTTC	CASSARTGPGYTF
.	.	TRBV25-1	16	TRBJ2-3	TGTGCCAGCAGTGAATTCGGGAGTTCCCTCACAGATACGCAGTATTTT	CASSEFGSSLTDTQYF
.	TRBD2	TRBV11-2	14	TRBJ2-7	TGTGCCAGCAGCCGCGGACTAGTCGGCTACGAGCAGTACTTC	CASSRGLVGYEQYF
.	.	TRBV12-3/TRBV12-4	12	TRBJ1-6	TGTGCCAGCAGTTTCCGAGGGTTGGCCCTCCACTTT	CASSFRGLALHF
few	TRBD1	TRBV29-1	13	TRBJ2-5	TGCAGCGTTCTCCAGGGGGCCATGGAGACCCAGTACTTC	CSVLQGAMETQYF
once	TRBD2	TRBV9	16	TRBJ2-2	TGTGCCAGCAGCGTTCTAGCGGGGGGGAACACCGGGGAGCTGTTTTTT	CASSVLAGGNTGELFF
.	.	TRBV30	14	TRBJ2-7	TGTGCCTGGAGTACGGTGGGGCGCTCCTACGAGCAGTACTTC	CAWSTVGRSYEQYF
.	.	TRBV5-5	16	TRBJ2-2	TGTGCCAGCAGCTTCCAGGCTCAGCTTTTGGCCGGGGAGCTGTTTTTT	CASSFQAQLLAGELFF
few	TRBD1	TRBV6-5	15	TRBJ1-4	TGTGCCAGCAGTTTGGGGACAGGGGGACGTGAAAAACTGTTTTTT	CASSLGTGGREKLFF
.	.	TRBV30	17	TRBJ2-1	TGTGCCTGGAAGGTCGTTGAAGCAGGGGCGTCCTACAATGAGCAGTTCTTC	CAWKVVEAGASYNEQFF
.	TRBD2	TRBV28	14	TRBJ2-1	TGTGCCAGCTTTAACGGGAGGTCCTACAATGAGCAGTTCTTC	CASFNGRSYNEQFF
.	TRBD1	TRBV27	14	TRBJ2-2	TGTGCCAGCAGTTTTAACAGGGGCACCGGGGAGCTGTTTTTT	CASSFNRGTGELFF
.	.	TRBV6-5	13	TRBJ2-7	TGTGCCAGCAGTTACTCGGCCTCCTACGAGCAGTACTTC	CASSYSASYEQYF
.	TRBD2	TRBV4-3	15	TRBJ2-1	TGCGCCAGCAGCCAGCGAGCGGGAGGGCTCAATGAGCAGTTCTTC	CASSQRAGGLNEQFF
.	.	TRBV5-1	15	TRBJ1-4	TGCGCCAGCAGCCAGCCGGGGAGAGCGGAGGAAAAACTGTTTTTT	CASSQPGRAEEKLFF
.	TRBD2	TRBV3-1/TRBV3-2	16	TRBJ2-1	TGTGCCAGCAGCCAACAAATAGCGGGGGGGCCAAATGAGCAGTTCTTC	CASSQQIAGGPNEQFF
once	.	TRBV29-1	13	TRBJ1-1	TGCAGCGTTGAGAGAGGAGTTAACACTGAAGCTTTCTTT	CSVERGVNTEAFF
.	TRBD2	TRBV19	18	TRBJ2-2	TGTGCCAGTAGCAGGAGCGCCCTAGCGGTCGCGAACACCGGGGAGCTGTTTTTT	CASSRSALAVANTGELFF
.	.	TRBV3-1/TRBV3-2	13	TRBJ1-6	TGTGCCAGCAGCCCAGGAGGCAATTCACCCCTCCACTTT	CASSPGGNSPLHF
.	TRBD1	TRBV5-5	20	TRBJ2-1	TGTGCCAGCAGCTTAGGACAGGGGGCGCGGGGCGGGAAAGGATACAATGAGCAGTTCTTC	CASSLGQGARGGKGYNEQFF
.	.	TRBV27	16	TRBJ2-7	TGTGCCAGCAGTTTCCTCGGGAGTGTGGAGGGCTACGAGCAGTACTTC	CASSFLGSVEGYEQYF
.	TRBD2	TRBV9	18	TRBJ2-1	TGTGCCAGCAGCGTAGGTTTGGGACTAGCGGGAGGCTACAATGAGCAGTTCTTC	CASSVGLGLAGGYNEQFF
few	TRBD1	TRBV18	17	TRBJ1-2	TGTGCCAGCTCACCAGTTGGACAGGGGGCAGCTAACTATGGCTACACCTTC	CASSPVGQGAANYGYTF